The TCR beta chain described here comes from a study of blood T cell repertoires in COVID-19. Study summary: T cells, B-cell-depleted T cells, or PBMCs supplied cDNA or gDNA.

Authors' processing steps: Reference gene primer amplification yielded estimated nucleated cell counts. Here immunoSEQ multiplex PCR was the method, and the copy in TCRdb shows in-frame clones only, minus some. The V and J calls and clone size were taken over from that table, and D and trimming were inferred from the DNA. The sample carries approximately 50,000 clones, roughly 85% recorded once. Per germline, CDR1 SGHAT and CDR2 FQNNGV. The V segment lost 5 bases and the J segment 6 bases; nucleotides outside the gene matches: 8. The CDR3 extends over 14 amino acids. The sequence derives from a man aged 65 to 79 with acute or convalescent COVID-19. The rearrangement joins TRBV11-2 to TRBJ2-7; 9 nucleotides line up with TRBD1. The specimen sequenced was peripheral blood. This CDR3 is CASSTGTGSFEQYF. CDR3 DNA sequence: TGTGCCAGCAGCACCGGGACAGGGAGTTTCGAGCAGTACTTC.